Below are 10 T cell receptor beta chains sequenced from a single sample in a study of blood T cell repertoires in COVID-19. This table comes from immunoSEQ multiplex PCR, and its TCRdb copy is limited to in-frame clones, with some not included. This table holds roughly 30,000 clones, over 90% found once. Sequenced input: peripheral blood. The receptors shown here come from a human donor in a cohort sampled during active COVID-19.

The CDR3: CASSFSGVGNTIYF. The CDR3 DNA sequence: TGCGCCAGCAGCTTCTCCGGGGTTGGAAACACCATATATTTT. The V call is TRBV5-1, the J call TRBJ1-3; D not resolved. Germline CDR1 and CDR2: SGHRS and YFSETQ. The CDR3 is 14 amino acids. Trimming stripped 2 bases from V and 3 bases from J, with 9 bases between.

This chain joins TRBV6-5 and TRBJ2-1; the D gene is possibly TRBD2 (5 bases). CDR1 is MNHEY and CDR2 is SVGAGI in the germline V gene. The CDR3 totals 13 residues. Trimming removed 1 base at V and 6 bases at J, with 7 bases between. CDR3: CASSYYRGNEQFF. The CDR3 bases are TGTGCCAGCAGTTACTATCGGGGCAATGAGCAGTTCTTC.

The V and J genes are TRBV6-5 and TRBJ1-1; no reliable D call. Trimming cost V 8 bases and J 7 bases, with 11 bases left between them. The CDR3 loop spans 11 amino acids. The germline V gene has CDR1 MNHEY and CDR2 SVGAGI. For the CDR3, the DNA is TGTGCCAGCCTCGAGGTTAATGAAGCTTTCTTT. Protein: CASLEVNEAFF.

This chain connects TRBV11-2 to TRBJ2-5; the match to TRBD2 covers 7 bases. This CDR3 is built from 15 residues. The ends lost 2 bases at V and 4 bases at J; junction bases unmatched: 7. Germline assignment: CDR1 SGHAT and CDR2 FQNNGV. CDR3 residues: CASSLLGGVAETQYF. CDR3 nucleotides: TGTGCCAGCAGCTTATTGGGAGGGGTCGCAGAGACCCAGTACTTC.

The chain links TRBV27 to TRBJ2-7, with a possible D match to TRBD1 (6 bases). The CDR3 is made up of 15 amino acids. CDR1 and CDR2 (germline): MNHEY, SMNVEV (reference sequence). V dropped 7 bases and J dropped 3 bases, with 19 bases sitting between them. CDR3 in amino acids: CASKKQGLENYEQYF. CDR3 nucleotide sequence: TGTGCCAGCAAAAAACAGGGTTTGGAGAACTACGAGCAGTACTTC.

The chain is built from TRBV9 and TRBJ1-1; D is unresolved. The CDR3 is 15 residues long. The V end lost 0 bases, the J end lost 1 base, and 10 bases lay between the germline ends. Germline assignment: CDR1 SGDLS and CDR2 YYNGEE. CDR3 amino acids: CASSVGPGWNTEAFF. The DNA for the CDR3 is TGTGCCAGCAGCGTAGGCCCAGGCTGGAACACTGAAGCTTTCTTT.

The chain has TRBV11-1 and TRBJ1-1; a weak D match, TRBD1 (5 bases). V gave up 9 bases and J gave up 4 bases, with 15 bases separating them. In germline, CDR1 is SGHAT, CDR2 FQDESV (reference sequence). The CDR3 is 13 amino acids. CDR3 residues: CASSGWMGTEAFF. DNA for the CDR3: TGTGCCAGTTCAGGGTGGATGGGCACTGAAGCTTTCTTT.

This sequence joins TRBV9 and TRBJ2-3, with unresolved D. Trimming cost V 1 base and J 0 bases, with 9 bases left between them. Germline V gives CDR1 SGDLS, CDR2 YYNGEE. CDR3 length: 15 residues. CDR3 DNA: TGTGCCAGCAGCGTACTAGAAGTTAGCACAGATACGCAGTATTTT. It translates to CASSVLEVSTDTQYF. Combining the CDR3 with reference TRBV9 and TRBJ2-3 gives the whole variable domain DSGVTQTPKHLITATGQRVTLRCSPRSGDLSVYWYQQSLDQGLQFLIQYYNGEERAKGNILERFSAQQFPDLHSELNLSSLELGDSALYFCASSVLEVSTDTQYFGPGTRLTVL.

V usage is TRBV9 and J usage is TRBJ2-1, with D tentatively TRBD2 (6 bases). Trimming left V 1 base short and J 0 bases short, with 11 bases between. Germline V gene lookup returns CDR1 SGDLS and CDR2 YYNGEE. The CDR3 covers 16 residues. DNA of the CDR3: TGTGCCAGCAGCGTAAGGAGGGAAAGCTCCTACAATGAGCAGTTCTTC. Amino acids: CASSVRRESSYNEQFF.

V is TRBV4-1 and J is TRBJ2-6; 9 bases line up with TRBD1. Germline lookup yields CDR1 MGHRA and CDR2 YSYEKL. Trimming took 4 bases from V and 1 from J; bases not matched to a gene: 8. The CDR3 length is 18 residues. The DNA for the CDR3 is TGCGCCAGCAGCCTTTACAGGGGGCTCGAATCTGGGGCCAACGTCCTGACTTTC. This translates into CASSLYRGLESGANVLTF.